This section outlines one T cell receptor beta chain sequence together with its context. The antigen remains unidentified. Germline CDR1 SGHRS, CDR2 YFSETQ. The CDR3 contains 15 residues. The V and J ends lost 2 bases and 5 bases, in that order; junction bases with no gene match: 6. Healthy HIV-negative adults without recent acute infections or vaccinations served as donors. Sorted-subset replicate PCR reactions were performed with 200 ng DNA, corresponding to roughly 30,000 T cell genomes. Sequenced by immunoSEQ multiplex PCR; TCRdb stores in-frame clones only, minus some. The sample lists around 1.5 million clones, under 99% occurring once. This specimen belongs to a study of shared clonotypes between healthy human individuals. Study observations and caveats: Despite large depth, sorted-subset datasets appeared incompletely sequenced.

The TCR sequence derives from a man aged 25-45 years in good health. Sequenced input: naive CD4+ T cells sorted from blood. Specified subset: CD45RA+ positively selected. The rearrangement links TRBV5-1 to TRBJ2-3; TRBD2 aligns across 9 bases. CDR3 sequence (DNA): TGCGCCAGCAGCTTCGGCGGGAGGGCCTTAGATACGCAGTATTTT. The encoded protein is CASSFGGRALDTQYF.